This T cell receptor beta chain was obtained from a study of blood T cell repertoires in COVID-19. Study-wide context: Collection of acute and convalescent COVID-19 samples took place in the United States, Italy and Spain.

CDR1 and CDR2 (germline): KGHSH, LQKENI. With 10 bases clipped from V and 3 bases from J, the junction kept 7 bases outside the gene matches. This CDR3 is built from 13 residues. The table came from immunoSEQ multiplex PCR; TCRdb's copy has only in-frame clones and leaves some out. This sample carries about 62,000 clones, around 91% of them seen once, and the ten largest clones take about 20%. One Seattle source followed patients from active infection through their disease course. The receptor's source is an older woman with COVID-19, enrolled during active disease. Sequencing used peripheral blood. This chain connects TRBV18 to TRBJ1-1, with 8 bases matching TRBD1. For the CDR3, the DNA is TGTGCCATCCACGGACAGGGTCACACTGAAGCTTTCTTT. Translating it yields CAIHGQGHTEAFF.